One sample yielded the 28 T cell receptor beta chains listed below, sequenced in a study of blood T cell repertoires in COVID-19. This table comes from immunoSEQ multiplex PCR, and its TCRdb copy is limited to in-frame clones, with some not included. The table shows approximately 140,000 clones, with just over 85% occurring only once. Sequencing was carried out using peripheral blood. Receptor source: a man between 70 and 80 years old with acute or convalescent COVID-19.

The V and J genes are TRBV28 and TRBJ2-1, with a tentative D call TRBD1 (5 bases). Germline loops: CDR1 MDHEN, CDR2 SYDVKM. The CDR3 has 13 amino acids. Trimming removed 8 bases at V and 3 bases at J, with 11 bases between. The CDR3 nucleotides are TGTGCCAGCGGGGCAGGACACTACAATGAGCAGTTCTTC. This translates into CASGAGHYNEQFF.

The chain combines TRBV19 with TRBJ2-1; 13 positions match TRBD2. Germline CDR1 is LNHDA and CDR2 is SQIVND (reference sequence). V lost 5 bases, J lost 5 bases, and 6 bases stayed unmatched. This CDR3 contains 16 residues. This chain's CDR3 is CASSPRTSGRHNEQFF. In DNA form, the CDR3 reads TGTGCCAGTAGTCCTAGGACTAGCGGGAGACACAATGAGCAGTTCTTC.

The J gene is TRBJ2-1, the V gene TRBV6-2 or TRBV6-3; a possible D gene is TRBD2 (5 bases). This CDR3 spans 13 amino acids. The ends were cut back, 2 bases at V and 11 bases at J, with 13 bases in the middle. Looked up from germline, CDR1 is MNHEY and CDR2 is SVGEGT. The DNA of the CDR3 is TGTGCCAGCAGTTACAGTAGCGAATACAAGCAGTTCTTC. This codes for CASSYSSEYKQFF.

V usage is TRBV7-3 and J usage is TRBJ1-1; D call uncertain. V was trimmed by 3 bases and J by 4 bases, leaving 9 bases between them. This CDR3 comprises 13 residues. Looked up from germline, CDR1 is SGHTA and CDR2 is FQGTGA. The CDR3 region has the DNA TGTGCCAGCAGCTTTTCGGGATCCACTGAAGCTTTCTTT. It specifies CASSFSGSTEAFF.

V is TRBV7-9 and J is TRBJ2-7, with D possibly matching TRBD1 (5 bases). Per the germline V gene, CDR1 is SEHNR and CDR2 is FQNEAQ (reference sequence). The CDR3 covers 14 residues. Trimming removed 1 base at V and 5 bases at J, with 12 bases between. The CDR3 DNA reads as TGTGCCAGCAGCTTAGGGGGCCTGGTGAACGAGCAGTACTTC. Translating gives CASSLGGLVNEQYF.

Only one count was recorded for this clone. The chain couples TRBV7-2 to TRBJ1-4; TRBD1 might be the D (5 bases). Trimming removed 5 bases at V and 8 bases at J, with 18 bases between. CDR1 and CDR2 from the germline V gene are SGHTA and FQGNSA. The CDR3 has 15 amino acids. CDR3 nucleotide sequence: TGTGCCAGCAGCCTCCCGGGGGGGAGTAGGGAAAAACTGTTTTTT. It codes for CASSLPGGSREKLFF. Complete variable domain (other parts from reference TRBV7-2 and TRBJ1-4): GAGVSQSPSNKVTEKGKDVELRCDPISGHTALYWYRQSLGQGLEFLIYFQGNSAPDKSGLPSDRFSAERTGGSVSTLTIQRTQQEDSAVYLCASSLPGGSREKLFFGSGTQLSVL.

This chain links TRBV7-6 with TRBJ1-1; TRBD1 matches 7 bases. Trimming cost V 5 bases and J 0 bases; bases outside gene matches: 3. The CDR3 consists of 14 residues. Germline V CDR1 and CDR2: SGHVS, FNYEAQ. The CDR3: CASSLGTVNTEAFF. The CDR3 DNA is TGTGCCAGCAGCCTAGGGACAGTGAACACTGAAGCTTTCTTT.

V gene TRBV3-1 (or the pseudogene TRBV3-2) combines with J gene TRBJ1-5, with TRBD1 matching over 12 bases. With 4 bases clipped from V and 2 bases from J, the junction kept 12 bases outside the gene matches. Germline V lookup: CDR1 LGHDT, CDR2 YNNKEL (reference sequence). The CDR3 has 19 amino acids. CDR3: CASSPFTGTGGVCNQPQHF. The DNA of the CDR3 is TGTGCCAGCAGCCCGTTTACCGGGACAGGGGGCGTTTGCAATCAGCCCCAGCATTTT.

The chain has TRBV28 and TRBJ2-1, with D possibly being TRBD2 (6 bases). The germline V gene encodes CDR1 MDHEN and CDR2 SYDVKM. The CDR3 is 15 amino acids. Trimming took off 5 bases at V and 3 bases at J, with 14 bases between the two ends. The CDR3 loop reads CASSGSGGNYNEQFF. The CDR3 DNA follows: TGTGCCAGCAGTGGCAGCGGCGGGAACTACAATGAGCAGTTCTTC.

On this clone: The same CDR3 is also encoded by other DNA sequences in this sample. The rearrangement uses TRBV19 and TRBJ2-3; D is unclear. This CDR3 contains 14 residues. V lost 3 bases and J 0 bases, leaving 7 bases between the germline ends. Germline loops: CDR1 LNHDA, CDR2 SQIVND (reference sequence). The CDR3 DNA sequence: TGTGCCAGTAGTATCGGGTCTAGCACAGATACGCAGTATTTT. Encoded protein: CASSIGSSTDTQYF.

CDR3 nucleotides: TGTGCCAGCAGCCCAAGCGTAGGTGGTTCACCCCTCCACTTT. This codes for CASSPSVGGSPLHF. The rearrangement joins TRBV9 to TRBJ1-6, with D hard to call. V was trimmed by 4 bases and J by 9 bases, leaving 14 bases between them. CDR3 length: 14 amino acids. Germline CDR1 and CDR2: SGDLS and YYNGEE.

This rearrangement joins TRBV6-5 to TRBJ1-5; the D gene is possibly TRBD1 (6 bases). CDR3 length equals 14 residues. V lost 5 bases and J lost 6, with 14 bases in between. CDR1 is MNHEY, CDR2 SVGAGI, per germline. CDR3 in DNA: TGTGCCAGCAGTCCAACAGGGCTGGGTCAGCCCCAGCATTTT. Encoded protein: CASSPTGLGQPQHF.

The gene calls are TRBV28 and TRBJ2-1; a possible D gene is TRBD2 (6 bases). From germline, CDR1 is MDHEN and CDR2 SYDVKM. The CDR3 has 14 residues. Trimming shortened V by 2 bases and J by 4 bases, and 9 bases separated the two germline ends. The CDR3 loop reads CASSLREPYNEQFF. The CDR3 coding sequence is TGTGCCAGCAGTTTACGGGAGCCTTACAATGAGCAGTTCTTC.

V usage is TRBV6-5 and J usage is TRBJ2-1, with 7 bases identical to TRBD1. The CDR3 extends over 13 amino acids. The V gene end was trimmed by 6 bases and the J gene end by 10 bases; junction bases not matched to a gene: 9. CDR1 is MNHEY and CDR2 is SVGAGI in the germline V gene. The CDR3 loop is CASSLPGTAEQFF. CDR3 sequence (DNA): TGTGCCAGCAGCTTACCAGGGACAGCCGAGCAGTTCTTC.

The table lists this clone with a count of one. For the CDR3, the DNA is TGTGCCAGCAGCTTGGGGACTGGGGAGACCCAGTACTTC. It translates to CASSLGTGETQYF. The chain uses TRBV5-4 and TRBJ2-5; D might be TRBD2 (5 bases). This CDR3 is built from 13 residues. Germline lookup yields CDR1 SGHNT and CDR2 YYREEE (reference sequence). V was pared by 0 bases and J by 5 bases, with 8 bases between.

The CDR3 DNA reads as TGCGCCAGCAGCCAAGAAGGAACAGGGGGGCAGGCTTTCTTT. It codes for CASSQEGTGGQAFF. The chain carries TRBV4-1 and TRBJ1-1; TRBD1 matches 8 bases. The CDR3 length is 14 residues. Trimming took 0 bases from V and 11 from J; bases not matched to a gene: 8. The germline gives CDR1 MGHRA, CDR2 YSYEKL.

The chain is built from TRBV5-1 and TRBJ2-7; the D is unclear. V lost 0 bases, J lost 4 bases, and 8 bases lay in between. CDR1 SGHRS and CDR2 YFSETQ come from the germline V gene. This CDR3 contains 13 residues. This chain's CDR3 is CASSLATGYEQYF. DNA of the CDR3: TGCGCCAGCAGCTTGGCAACCGGGTACGAGCAGTACTTC.

This clone was counted once. The rearrangement uses TRBV18 and TRBJ1-1; TRBD1 matches at 7 bases. J gave up 0 bases and V 5 bases, and 9 bases lay outside the gene matches. The CDR3 has 16 amino acids. CDR1 is KGHSH, CDR2 LQKENI, per germline. The CDR3 DNA follows: TGTGCCAGCTCAGCCCCCCGACAGGGAATGAACACTGAAGCTTTCTTT. Translating it yields CASSAPRQGMNTEAFF.

This sequence joins TRBV11-3 and TRBJ2-1; tentatively, D is TRBD2 (6 bases). Trimming took 3 bases from V and 3 from J, leaving 6 bases between them. The germline V gene has CDR1 SGHNT and CDR2 YENEEA. The CDR3 spans 13 residues. In DNA, the CDR3 is TGTGCCAGCAGCTTGACTAGCTACAATGAGCAGTTCTTC. It specifies CASSLTSYNEQFF.

V and J are TRBV4-3 and TRBJ2-5; 16 nucleotides line up with TRBD2. Germline V lookup: CDR1 LGHNA, CDR2 YSLEER. The CDR3 covers 18 residues. The junction had 9 bases not matched to a gene; V was cut back by 4 bases and J by 4 bases. This CDR3 reads CASSLPGLAGGPLETQYF. The CDR3 DNA sequence: TGCGCCAGCAGCCTTCCGGGACTAGCGGGAGGGCCGTTAGAGACCCAGTACTTC.

The chain combines TRBV4-2 with TRBJ2-2; TRBD1 aligns across 8 bases. The CDR3 sequence is 16 residues long. Germline loops: CDR1 LGHNA, CDR2 YNFKEQ. J was trimmed by 0 bases and V by 3 bases; bases with no gene match: 3. CDR3: CASSQPTGANTGELFF. CDR3 nucleotide sequence: TGTGCCAGCAGCCAGCCGACAGGGGCGAACACCGGGGAGCTGTTTTTT.

The V and J genes are TRBV28 and TRBJ1-6, with 8 nucleotides matching TRBD1. The CDR3 covers 18 residues. The germline V gene has CDR1 MDHEN and CDR2 SYDVKM. The J segment lost 0 bases and the V segment lost 6 bases, leaving 10 bases of the junction unmatched. This CDR3 reads CASSDPRGRGSYNSPLHF. In DNA, the CDR3 is TGTGCCAGCAGCGATCCCAGGGGGCGCGGCTCCTATAATTCACCCCTCCACTTT.

The V and J genes are TRBV7-2 and TRBJ2-3; a possible D gene is TRBD1 (5 bases). This CDR3 is 14 amino acids long. V lost 1 base, J lost 6 bases, and 11 bases lay in between. Germline V gene data show CDR1 as SGHTA and CDR2 as FQGNSA. The DNA for the CDR3 is TGTGCCAGCAGCTTAGTTGGTGGACATGATACGCAGTATTTT. Translating gives CASSLVGGHDTQYF.

This clone has a single count. The chain couples TRBV9 to TRBJ2-3, with a weak D call TRBD2 (6 bases). The CDR3 is 12 residues long. With 4 bases removed from V and 9 bases from J, the gap between germline ends came to 12 bases. CDR1 SGDLS and CDR2 YYNGEE come from the germline V gene. The CDR3 loop reads CASSSRDFTQYF. CDR3 nucleotide sequence: TGTGCCAGCAGCTCCCGGGACTTCACGCAGTATTTT.

The rearrangement joins TRBV14 to TRBJ2-1, with D possibly TRBD2 on 5 matching bases. Germline V lookup: CDR1 SGHDN, CDR2 FVKESK. The germline V and J ends were trimmed by 4 bases and 10 bases, with 17 bases remaining between them. The length of the CDR3 is 14 residues. The CDR3 DNA reads as TGTGCCAGCAGCCGCTCCGCACTAGATATGGAGCAGTTCTTC. Amino acid sequence: CASSRSALDMEQFF.

The sample holds one count of this clone. CDR3 sequence: CASSQAFSGRARDTQYF. The CDR3 coding sequence is TGCGCCAGCAGCCAAGCGTTTAGCGGGAGGGCCCGGGATACGCAGTATTTT. This chain uses TRBV4-1 with TRBJ2-3; 11 bases map to TRBD2. CDR1 is MGHRA, CDR2 YSYEKL, per germline. The V gene end was trimmed by 1 base and the J gene end by 6 bases; junction bases not matched to a gene: 9. The length of the CDR3 is 17 residues.

This chain uses TRBV10-3 with TRBJ1-1, with 9 bases fitting TRBD1. Germline loops: CDR1 ENHRY, CDR2 SYGVKD. V lost 6 bases and J lost 2; bases outside the gene matches: 7. The CDR3 runs 15 residues. The chain's CDR3 is CAIRDQGQGNTEAFF. In DNA, the CDR3 is TGTGCCATCAGAGACCAGGGACAGGGAAACACTGAAGCTTTCTTT.

The gene calls are TRBV5-1 and TRBJ1-5; 7 positions agree with TRBD1. From germline, CDR1 is SGHRS and CDR2 YFSETQ. This CDR3 comprises 15 residues. J lost 0 bases, V lost 5 bases, and 5 bases had no gene match. The CDR3 here is CASSRTGDSNQPQHF. The CDR3, as DNA: TGCGCCAGCAGTAGGACAGGAGATAGCAATCAGCCCCAGCATTTT.